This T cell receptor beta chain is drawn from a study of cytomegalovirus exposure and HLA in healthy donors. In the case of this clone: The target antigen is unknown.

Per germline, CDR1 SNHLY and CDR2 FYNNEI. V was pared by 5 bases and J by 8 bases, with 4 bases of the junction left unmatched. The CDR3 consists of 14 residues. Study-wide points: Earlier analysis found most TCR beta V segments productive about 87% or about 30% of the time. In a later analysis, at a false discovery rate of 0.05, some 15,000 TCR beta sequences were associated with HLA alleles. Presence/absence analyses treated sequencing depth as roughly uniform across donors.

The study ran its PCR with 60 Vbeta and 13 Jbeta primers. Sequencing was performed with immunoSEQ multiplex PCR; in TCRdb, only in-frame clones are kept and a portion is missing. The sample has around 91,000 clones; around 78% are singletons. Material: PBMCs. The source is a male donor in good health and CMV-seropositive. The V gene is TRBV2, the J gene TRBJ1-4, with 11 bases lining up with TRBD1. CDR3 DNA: TGTGCCAGCAGTTGGGACAGGGGGATGGAAAAACTGTTTTTT. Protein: CASSWDRGMEKLFF.